Below, 30 T cell receptor beta chains from the same sample are listed, as sequenced in a study of technical replicates of blood from a few donors. Profiled with immunoSEQ multiplex PCR; TCRdb holds only in-frame clones, not every one. The sample holds about 59,000 clones, 93% seen once. The specimen was PBMCs. The source of these receptors is a human donor in good health. Some clones in this sample may be carry-over from other donors' samples.

The chain has TRBV7-6 and TRBJ2-1, with D possibly being TRBD2 (7 bases). V lost 1 base, J lost 9 bases, and 25 bases lay in between. The CDR3 contains 18 residues. The germline CDR1 and CDR2 sequences are SGHVS and FNYEAQ. The CDR3 DNA reads as TGTGCCAGCAGCTTAGTCGGGTTGGGCGGGGGCAAAGTTAGTGAGCAGTTCTTC. Translation: CASSLVGLGGGKVSEQFF.

The chain uses TRBV15 and TRBJ2-5; 7 nucleotides line up with TRBD1. J was trimmed by 6 bases and V by 1 base; bases with no gene match: 8. Germline CDR1 and CDR2: LNHNV and YYDKDF (reference sequence). This CDR3 region has 15 residues. The CDR3 is CATSRVGDRAKTQYF. Written as DNA, the CDR3 is TGTGCCACCAGCAGAGTTGGCGACAGGGCAAAGACCCAGTACTTC.

The genes are TRBV15 and TRBJ1-2; 8 nucleotides agree with TRBD1. The CDR3 covers 14 residues. Per the germline V gene, CDR1 is LNHNV and CDR2 is YYDKDF (reference sequence). V was pared by 2 bases and J by 7 bases, with 6 bases of the junction left unmatched. CDR3 region: CATSRNLDRVGYTF. For the CDR3, the DNA is TGTGCCACCAGCAGAAACCTGGACAGGGTTGGCTACACCTTC. Full variable domain (outside the CDR3, taken from reference TRBV15 and TRBJ1-2): DAMVIQNPRYQVTQFGKPVTLSCSQTLNHNVMYWYQQKSSQAPKLLFHYYDKDFNNEADTPDNFQSRRPNTSFCFLDIRSPGLGDTAMYLCATSRNLDRVGYTFGSGTRLTVV.

The chain has TRBV4-3 and TRBJ2-7; D not resolved. Germline V lookup: CDR1 LGHNA, CDR2 YSLEER. This CDR3 comprises 14 residues. With 4 bases removed from V and 3 bases from J, the gap between germline ends came to 13 bases. The CDR3 DNA follows: TGCGCCAGCAGCCCGAGCACCGGGTTCTACGAGCAGTACTTC. Protein: CASSPSTGFYEQYF.

This chain uses TRBV12-5 with TRBJ1-2; D remains unclear. CDR1 is LGHNT and CDR2 is FRNRAP in the germline V gene. CDR3 length equals 13 residues. The V and J ends lost 1 base and 6 bases respectively, with 9 bases between them. In DNA, the CDR3 is TGTGCTAGTGGTTTGGGCAGGTTTCATGGCTACACCTTC. Its protein is CASGLGRFHGYTF.

The chain employs TRBV7-2 and TRBJ2-7, with TRBD2 identical over 11 bases. J lost 3 bases, V lost 4 bases, and 8 bases had no gene match. The CDR3 loop spans 16 amino acids. Germline assignment: CDR1 SGHTA and CDR2 FQGNSA. The CDR3 nucleotides read TGTGCCAGCAGCTCTCTAGCGGGAGGCCCCCTCTACGAGCAGTACTTC. Translated, it gives CASSSLAGGPLYEQYF.

This clone appeared a few times. The genes are TRBV6-5 and TRBJ1-1, with a possible D match to TRBD1 (5 bases). Germline-derived CDR1 and CDR2 are MNHEY and SVGAGI. V was cut by 7 bases and J by 7 bases, with 13 bases left in between. The CDR3 has 12 amino acids. The CDR3 DNA follows: TGTGCCAGCAAAACGTTCGGGGGTGAAGCTTTCTTT. Translation gives CASKTFGGEAFF.

This chain uses TRBV27 with TRBJ1-5, with 7 bases aligning to TRBD1. The trim removed 5 bases at V and 0 bases at J, leaving 7 bases unmatched. Germline V gives CDR1 MNHEY, CDR2 SMNVEV (reference sequence). This CDR3 is built from 16 residues. CDR3 region: CASSAGTALSNQPQHF. CDR3 bases: TGTGCCAGCAGTGCGGGGACAGCCCTTAGCAATCAGCCCCAGCATTTT.

The chain recombines TRBV7-3 with TRBJ2-1; 15 bases align to TRBD2. V lost 3 bases and J lost 7; bases outside the gene matches: 1. The CDR3 extends over 15 amino acids. CDR1 and CDR2 from the germline V gene are SGHTA and FQGTGA. The CDR3 protein is CASSLGLAGGNEQFF. The CDR3, as DNA: TGTGCCAGCAGCTTGGGACTAGCGGGGGGTAATGAGCAGTTCTTC.

The chain is built from TRBV7-2 and TRBJ2-7, with 7 bases lining up with TRBD1. Germline V lookup: CDR1 SGHTA, CDR2 FQGNSA. Trimming took 3 bases from V and 10 from J; bases not matched to a gene: 3. CDR3 length equals 11 residues. CDR3 amino acids: CASSFGQVQYF. For the CDR3, the DNA is TGTGCCAGCAGCTTCGGACAGGTTCAGTACTTC.

This chain joins TRBV5-8 and TRBJ2-1; 9 bases agree with TRBD1. Germline CDR1 reads SGHTS; CDR2 reads YDEGEE. This CDR3 spans 14 amino acids. Germline trimming cut 0 bases from V and 9 bases from J; bases unmatched to any gene: 4. CDR3 DNA sequence: TGTGCCAGCAGCTTGGGGGACAGGGTGCCTGAGCAGTTCTTC. Translated: CASSLGDRVPEQFF.

The chain carries TRBV4-2 and TRBJ2-7, with 7 bases that match TRBD2. There are 15 residues in the CDR3. CDR1 is LGHNA and CDR2 is YNFKEQ in the germline V gene. V trimming: 1 base; J trimming: 5 bases; junction bases outside the gene matches: 8. The CDR3 DNA sequence: TGTGCCAGCAGCCAAGGCTCGGGAGGCAGCAACGAGCAGTACTTC. Amino acids: CASSQGSGGSNEQYF.

The chain combines TRBV19 with TRBJ2-6; D possibly corresponds to TRBD1 (6 bases). The CDR3 has 16 residues. Trimming stripped 4 bases from V and 4 bases from J, with 14 bases between. In germline, CDR1 is LNHDA, CDR2 SQIVND (reference sequence). The CDR3 DNA reads TGTGCCAGTAGTAGAGGTTCAGGGGTCGGGGCCAACGTCCTGACTTTC. Translating gives CASSRGSGVGANVLTF.

As regards this clone: At one end the junction does not follow the germline gene, possibly because of a read error. V gene TRBV14 combines with J gene TRBJ2-7; 12 positions agree with TRBD2. Per the germline V gene, CDR1 is SGHDN and CDR2 is FVKESK. The CDR3 spans 12 residues. CDR3 residues: CASGGTSGRPFF. CDR3 DNA sequence: TGTGCCAGCGGGGGCACTAGCGGGAGGCCCTTCTTC.

This clone was recorded once. This chain links TRBV5-4 with TRBJ1-6; possibly TRBD1 for D (5 bases). Germline-derived CDR1 and CDR2 are SGHNT and YYREEE (reference sequence). The CDR3 is 14 residues long. The V end lost 7 bases, the J end lost 9 bases, and 17 bases lay between the germline ends. CDR3 coding DNA: TGTGCCAGCGGGCGACACGGGGGATTTTCACCCCTCCACTTT. This translates into CASGRHGGFSPLHF.

V usage is TRBV6-6 and J usage is TRBJ1-5; no clear D gene. CDR3 length equals 14 residues. The germline V and J ends were trimmed by 2 bases and 4 bases, with 9 bases remaining between them. Germline lookup yields CDR1 MNHNY and CDR2 SVGAGI (reference sequence). CDR3 nucleotides: TGTGCCAGCAGTTACAACGGGGAAAATCAGCCCCAGCATTTT. Protein: CASSYNGENQPQHF.

The chain uses TRBV10-1 and TRBJ2-3, with 9 positions matching TRBD2. Germline lookup yields CDR1 WNHNN and CDR2 SYGVQD (reference sequence). The CDR3 is 19 residues long. The ends lost 0 bases at V and 6 bases at J; junction bases unmatched: 16. Here the CDR3 DNA reads TGCGCCAGCAGTGAGTCGAGGGGAGCGGGGGGCCTTCCTGCGGATACGCAGTATTTT. This encodes CASSESRGAGGLPADTQYF.

The chain employs TRBV9 and TRBJ1-1, with 7 bases fitting TRBD1. Trimming at V came to 4 bases and at J to 1 base, leaving 10 bases not matched to a gene. The CDR3 extends over 16 amino acids. The germline gives CDR1 SGDLS, CDR2 YYNGEE. CDR3 loop: CASSPGGWGTNTEAFF. CDR3 nucleotides: TGTGCCAGCAGCCCAGGGGGGTGGGGGACGAACACTGAAGCTTTCTTT.

The chain combines TRBV2 with TRBJ2-1; a possible D gene is TRBD2 (6 bases). Germline CDR1 reads SNHLY; CDR2 reads FYNNEI. V shed 8 bases and J shed 3 bases, with 14 bases lying between them. The CDR3 length is 14 residues. The CDR3 loop is CASVLEGLYNEQFF. The CDR3 bases are TGTGCCAGCGTTCTGGAGGGCCTCTACAATGAGCAGTTCTTC.

J is TRBJ1-2 and V is TRBV5-1; D is undetermined. V was trimmed by 0 bases and J by 2 bases, leaving 8 bases between them. CDR3 length: 14 residues. Looked up from germline, CDR1 is SGHRS and CDR2 is YFSETQ. Here the CDR3 reads CASSLDGLNYGYTF. In nucleotides, the CDR3 is TGCGCCAGCAGCTTGGACGGACTCAACTATGGCTACACCTTC.

The rearrangement joins TRBV18 to TRBJ1-3; perhaps TRBD1 as D (5 bases). The CDR3 is 14 amino acids. In germline, CDR1 is KGHSH, CDR2 LQKENI. The V and J ends lost 6 bases and 0 bases respectively, with 9 bases between them. CDR3 DNA sequence: TGTGCCAGCTCGGACCAGGGCTCTGGAAACACCATATATTTT. It is translated as CASSDQGSGNTIYF.

The chain recombines TRBV6-5 with TRBJ2-7; maybe TRBD2 (5 bases). The CDR3 is made up of 14 amino acids. Germline CDR1 reads MNHEY; CDR2 reads SVGAGI. V was trimmed by 0 bases and J by 2 bases, leaving 8 bases between them. CDR3 loop: CASSYSTGTYEQYF. The CDR3, as DNA: TGTGCCAGCAGTTACTCAACCGGGACCTACGAGCAGTACTTC.

The gene calls are TRBV10-3 and TRBJ2-7, with 15 bases matching TRBD2. V lost 2 bases to trimming and J lost 6 bases; unmatched junction nucleotides: 8. This CDR3 has 17 residues. The germline gives CDR1 ENHRY, CDR2 SYGVKD. Here the CDR3 reads CAISETRTSGGGREQYF. CDR3 bases: TGTGCCATCAGTGAGACGCGGACTAGCGGGGGGGGGCGCGAGCAGTACTTC.

The genes are TRBV5-1 and TRBJ1-1; 9 nucleotides agree with TRBD1. The length of the CDR3 is 14 residues. Trimming removed 0 bases from V and 6 bases from J; junction bases left unmatched: 3. Germline CDR1 and CDR2: SGHRS and YFSETQ. The CDR3 DNA is TGCGCCAGCAGCTTGGACAGGGGGCCGGCTGAAGCTTTCTTT. This sequence encodes CASSLDRGPAEAFF.

The CDR3 nucleotides read TGTGCCAGCAGCTTAACAGGACAGGGGAGGTACGAGCAGTACTTC. Encoded protein: CASSLTGQGRYEQYF. The chain recombines TRBV7-9 with TRBJ2-7; 9 bases are shared with TRBD1. V was pared by 2 bases and J by 4 bases, with 6 bases of the junction left unmatched. The germline V gene has CDR1 SEHNR and CDR2 FQNEAQ (reference sequence). The CDR3 is 15 amino acids.

The chain recombines TRBV6-5 with TRBJ2-1; TRBD2 matches at 10 bases. This CDR3 contains 15 residues. V lost 2 bases, J lost 10 bases, and 8 bases stayed unmatched. From germline, CDR1 is MNHEY and CDR2 SVGAGI. CDR3 nucleotides: TGTGCCAGCAGTTACCTAGCGGGAGCTCAGGGCGAGCAGTTCTTC. The encoded protein is CASSYLAGAQGEQFF.

This clone appeared once. This rearrangement joins TRBV7-2 to TRBJ1-2; D gene unclear. CDR3 length: 13 amino acids. CDR1 SGHTA and CDR2 FQGNSA come from the germline V gene. V lost 1 base and J 2 bases, leaving 5 bases between the germline ends. The CDR3 reads CASSLDWNYGYTF. In nucleotides, the CDR3 is TGTGCCAGCAGCTTAGACTGGAACTATGGCTACACCTTC.

This clone was detected only once. The rearrangement uses TRBV19 and TRBJ1-4; D is perhaps TRBD1 (6 bases). The CDR3 is 14 amino acids. CDR1 and CDR2 from the germline V gene are LNHDA and SQIVND (reference sequence). Trimming shortened V by 6 bases and J by 5 bases, and 13 bases separated the two germline ends. CDR3 loop: CASSSGQLNEKLFF. The CDR3 DNA reads TGTGCCAGTAGCTCCGGACAGTTAAATGAAAAACTGTTTTTT.

The chain is built from TRBV7-9 and TRBJ2-1; a weak D match, TRBD2 (5 bases). Germline lookup yields CDR1 SEHNR and CDR2 FQNEAQ (reference sequence). The CDR3 length is 16 residues. V gave up 4 bases and J gave up 3 bases, with 16 bases separating them. The chain's CDR3 is CASSSQTTSYYNEQFF. The CDR3, as DNA: TGTGCCAGCAGCTCCCAAACCACTAGTTACTACAATGAGCAGTTCTTC. The full variable domain, its missing parts supplied by reference TRBV7-9 and TRBJ2-1, is DTGVSQNPRHKITKRGQNVTFRCDPISEHNRLYWYRQTLGQGPEFLTYFQNEAQLEKSRLLSDRFSAERPKGSFSTLEIQRTEQGDSAMYLCASSSQTTSYYNEQFFGPGTRLTVL.

The chain is built from TRBV2 and TRBJ1-2; perhaps TRBD1 as D (6 bases). The CDR3 covers 14 residues. From germline, CDR1 is SNHLY and CDR2 FYNNEI. V dropped 6 bases and J dropped 2 bases, with 13 bases sitting between them. The CDR3 DNA follows: TGTGCCAGCAGACAACAGGGCAACAACTATGGCTACACCTTC. Translated: CASRQQGNNYGYTF.